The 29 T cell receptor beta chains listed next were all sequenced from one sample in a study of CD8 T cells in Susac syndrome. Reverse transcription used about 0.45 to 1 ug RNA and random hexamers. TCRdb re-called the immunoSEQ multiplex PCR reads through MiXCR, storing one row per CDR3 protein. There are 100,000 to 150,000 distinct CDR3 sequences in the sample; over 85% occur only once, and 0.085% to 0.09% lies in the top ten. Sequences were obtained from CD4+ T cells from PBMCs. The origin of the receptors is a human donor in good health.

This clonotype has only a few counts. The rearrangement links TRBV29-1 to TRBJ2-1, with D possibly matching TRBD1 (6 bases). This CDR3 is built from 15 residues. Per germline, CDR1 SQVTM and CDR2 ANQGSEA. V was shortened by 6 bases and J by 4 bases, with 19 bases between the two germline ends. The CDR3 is CSVRKPGTNYNEQFF. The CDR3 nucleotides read TGCAGCGTACGTAAACCCGGGACAAATTACAATGAGCAGTTCTTC.

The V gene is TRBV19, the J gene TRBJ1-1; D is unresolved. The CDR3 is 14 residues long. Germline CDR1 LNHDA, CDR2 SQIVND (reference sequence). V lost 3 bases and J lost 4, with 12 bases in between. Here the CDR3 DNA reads TGTGCCAGTAGTATGGCGGGAGGAAGCACTGAAGCTTTCTTT. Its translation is CASSMAGGSTEAFF.

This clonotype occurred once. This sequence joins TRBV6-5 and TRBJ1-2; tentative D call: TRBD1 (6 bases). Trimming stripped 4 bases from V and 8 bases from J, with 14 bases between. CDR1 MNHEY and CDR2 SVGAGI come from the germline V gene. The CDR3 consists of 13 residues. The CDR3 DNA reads TGTGCCAGCAGTTCCCCGGGGGCGCGGGGCTACACCTTC. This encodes CASSSPGARGYTF.

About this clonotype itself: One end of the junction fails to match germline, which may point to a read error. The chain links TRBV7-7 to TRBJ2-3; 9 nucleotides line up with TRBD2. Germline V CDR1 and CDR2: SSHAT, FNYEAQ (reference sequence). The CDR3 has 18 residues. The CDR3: CASSSHGGRDTSTDTQYF. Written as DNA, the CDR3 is TGTGCTAGCAGTTCCCATGGCGGGAGGGATACTAGCACAGATACGCAGTATTTT.

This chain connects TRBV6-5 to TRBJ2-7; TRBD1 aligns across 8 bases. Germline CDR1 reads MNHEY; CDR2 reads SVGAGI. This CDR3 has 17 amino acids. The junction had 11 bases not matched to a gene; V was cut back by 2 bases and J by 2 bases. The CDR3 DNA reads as TGTGCCAGCAGTTACGGGATCCTACAGGGGGGCACCTACGAGCAGTACTTC. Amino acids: CASSYGILQGGTYEQYF.

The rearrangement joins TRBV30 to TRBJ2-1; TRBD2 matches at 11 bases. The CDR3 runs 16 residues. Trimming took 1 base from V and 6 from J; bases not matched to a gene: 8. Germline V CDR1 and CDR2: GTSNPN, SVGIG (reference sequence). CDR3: CAWSAPGLAVLNEQFF. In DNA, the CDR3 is TGTGCCTGGAGTGCCCCGGGACTAGCGGTACTCAATGAGCAGTTCTTC.

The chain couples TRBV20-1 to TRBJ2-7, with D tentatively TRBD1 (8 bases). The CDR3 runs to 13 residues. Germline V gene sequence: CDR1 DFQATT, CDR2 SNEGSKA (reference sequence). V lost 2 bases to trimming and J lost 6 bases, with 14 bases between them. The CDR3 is CSARRTGGGEQYF. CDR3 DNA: TGCAGTGCTAGACGAACAGGGGGGGGCGAGCAGTACTTC.

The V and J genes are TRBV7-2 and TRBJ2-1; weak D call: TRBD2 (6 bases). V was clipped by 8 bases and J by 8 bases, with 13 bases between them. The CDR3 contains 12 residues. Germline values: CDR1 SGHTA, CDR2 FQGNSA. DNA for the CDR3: TGTGCCAGCCTGCTAGCGATCGATGAGCAGTTCTTC. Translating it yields CASLLAIDEQFF.

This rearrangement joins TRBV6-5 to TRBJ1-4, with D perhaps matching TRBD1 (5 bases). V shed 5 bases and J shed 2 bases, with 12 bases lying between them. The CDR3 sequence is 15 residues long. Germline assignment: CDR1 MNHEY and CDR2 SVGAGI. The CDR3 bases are TGTGCCAGCAGTCTTGGATGGGGGACTAATGAAAAACTGTTTTTT. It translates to CASSLGWGTNEKLFF.

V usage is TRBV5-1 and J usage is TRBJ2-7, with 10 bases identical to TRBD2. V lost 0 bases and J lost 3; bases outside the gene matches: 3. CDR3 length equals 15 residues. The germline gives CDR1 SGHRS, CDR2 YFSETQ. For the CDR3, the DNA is TGCGCCAGCAGCTTGGGGGCTAGCGGGAGCTACGAGCAGTACTTC. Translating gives CASSLGASGSYEQYF.

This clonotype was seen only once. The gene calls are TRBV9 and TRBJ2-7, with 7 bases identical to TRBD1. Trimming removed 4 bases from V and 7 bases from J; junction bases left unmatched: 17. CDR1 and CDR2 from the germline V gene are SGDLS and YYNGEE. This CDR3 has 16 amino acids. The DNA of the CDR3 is TGTGCCAGCAGCCCACCCTCCGGGACAGAGATACGGGAGCAGTACTTC. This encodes CASSPPSGTEIREQYF.

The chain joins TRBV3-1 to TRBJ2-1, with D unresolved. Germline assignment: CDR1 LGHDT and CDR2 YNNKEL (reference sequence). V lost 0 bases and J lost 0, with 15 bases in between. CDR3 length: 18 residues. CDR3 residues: CASSQDPSLVSSYNEQFF. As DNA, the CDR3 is TGTGCCAGCAGCCAAGACCCCAGTCTAGTGAGCTCCTACAATGAGCAGTTCTTC.

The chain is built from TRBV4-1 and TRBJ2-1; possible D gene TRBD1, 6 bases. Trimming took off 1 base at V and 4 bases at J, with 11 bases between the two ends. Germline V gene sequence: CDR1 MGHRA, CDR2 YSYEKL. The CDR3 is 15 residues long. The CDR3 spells CASSQGGLGYNEQFF. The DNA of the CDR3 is TGCGCCAGCAGCCAAGGGGGGCTAGGGTACAATGAGCAGTTCTTC.

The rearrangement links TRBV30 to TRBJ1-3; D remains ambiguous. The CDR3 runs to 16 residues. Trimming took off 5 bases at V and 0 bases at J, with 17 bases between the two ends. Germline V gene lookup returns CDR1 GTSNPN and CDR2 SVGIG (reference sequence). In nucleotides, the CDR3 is TGTGCCTGGGATCAGGCAGCCACCTACTCTGGAAACACCATATATTTT. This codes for CAWDQAATYSGNTIYF.

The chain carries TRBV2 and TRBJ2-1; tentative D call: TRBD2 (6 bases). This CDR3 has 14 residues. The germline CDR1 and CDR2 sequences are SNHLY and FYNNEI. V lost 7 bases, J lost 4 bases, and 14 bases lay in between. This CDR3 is CASNRDLGYNEQFF. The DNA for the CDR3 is TGTGCCAGCAACCGGGACTTGGGGTACAATGAGCAGTTCTTC.

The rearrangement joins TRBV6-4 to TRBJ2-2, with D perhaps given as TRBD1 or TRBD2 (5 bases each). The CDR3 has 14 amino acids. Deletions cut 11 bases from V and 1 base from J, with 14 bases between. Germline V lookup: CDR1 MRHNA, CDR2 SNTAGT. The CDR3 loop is CAGMGTENTGELFF. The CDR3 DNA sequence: TGTGCCGGGATGGGGACCGAGAACACCGGGGAGCTGTTTTTT.

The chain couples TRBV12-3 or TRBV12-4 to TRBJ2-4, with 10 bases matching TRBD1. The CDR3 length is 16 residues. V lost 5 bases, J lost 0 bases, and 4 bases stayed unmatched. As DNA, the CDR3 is TGTGCCAGCAGTCGAGGGGACAGGGGAGCCAAAAACATTCAGTACTTC. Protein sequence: CASSRGDRGAKNIQYF.

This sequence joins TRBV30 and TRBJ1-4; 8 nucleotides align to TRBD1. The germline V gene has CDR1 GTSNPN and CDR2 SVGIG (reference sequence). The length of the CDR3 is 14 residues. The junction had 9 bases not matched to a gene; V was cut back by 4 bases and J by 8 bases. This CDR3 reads CAWNPGGMGEKLFF. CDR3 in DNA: TGTGCCTGGAACCCAGGGGGCATGGGGGAAAAACTGTTTTTT.

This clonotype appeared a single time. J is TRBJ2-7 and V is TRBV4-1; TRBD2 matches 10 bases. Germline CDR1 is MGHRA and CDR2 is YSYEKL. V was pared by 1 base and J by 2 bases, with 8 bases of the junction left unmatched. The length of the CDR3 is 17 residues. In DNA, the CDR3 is TGCGCCAGCAGCCAAGGTTTTTCAGCGGGAGGGACCTACGAGCAGTACTTC. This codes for CASSQGFSAGGTYEQYF.

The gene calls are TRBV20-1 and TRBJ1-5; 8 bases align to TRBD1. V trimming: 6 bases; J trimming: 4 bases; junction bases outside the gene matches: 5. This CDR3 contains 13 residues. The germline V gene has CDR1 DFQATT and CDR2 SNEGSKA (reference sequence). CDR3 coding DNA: TGCAGTGCGGGGGACAGGAGAAATCAGCCCCAGCATTTT. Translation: CSAGDRRNQPQHF.

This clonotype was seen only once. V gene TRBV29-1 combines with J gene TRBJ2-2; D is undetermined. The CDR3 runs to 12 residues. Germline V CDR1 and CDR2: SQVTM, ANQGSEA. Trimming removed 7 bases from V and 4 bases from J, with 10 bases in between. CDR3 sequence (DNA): TGCAGCGCCGGACGGAGCACCGGGGAGCTGTTTTTT. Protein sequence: CSAGRSTGELFF.

CDR3 amino acids: CASRRDGSHNEQFF. The CDR3 DNA is TGCGCCAGCCGCAGGGACGGCAGCCACAATGAGCAGTTCTTC. The chain joins TRBV10-2 to TRBJ2-1; D is tentatively TRBD1 or TRBD2 (5 bases each). This CDR3 region has 14 residues. Germline lookup yields CDR1 WSHSY and CDR2 SAAADI. V was shortened by 8 bases and J by 5 bases, with 16 bases between the two germline ends.

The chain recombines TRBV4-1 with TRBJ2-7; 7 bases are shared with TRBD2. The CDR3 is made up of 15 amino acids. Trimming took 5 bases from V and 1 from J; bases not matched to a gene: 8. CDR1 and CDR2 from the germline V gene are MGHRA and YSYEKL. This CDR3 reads CASSFGLADSYEQYF. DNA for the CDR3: TGCGCCAGCAGCTTTGGGCTAGCGGATTCCTACGAGCAGTACTTC.

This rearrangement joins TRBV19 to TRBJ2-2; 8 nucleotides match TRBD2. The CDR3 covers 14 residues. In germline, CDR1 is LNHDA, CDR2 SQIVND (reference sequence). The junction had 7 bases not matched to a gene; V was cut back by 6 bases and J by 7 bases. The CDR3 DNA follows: TGTGCCAGTAGCGGGAGGGCCACGAGCGGGGAGCTGTTTTTT. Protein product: CASSGRATSGELFF. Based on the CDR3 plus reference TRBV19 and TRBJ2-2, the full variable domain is DGGITQSPKYLFRKEGQNVTLSCEQNLNHDAMYWYRQDPGQGLRLIYYSQIVNDFQKGDIAEGYSVSREKKESFPLTVTSAQKNPTAFYLCASSGRATSGELFFGEGSRLTVL.

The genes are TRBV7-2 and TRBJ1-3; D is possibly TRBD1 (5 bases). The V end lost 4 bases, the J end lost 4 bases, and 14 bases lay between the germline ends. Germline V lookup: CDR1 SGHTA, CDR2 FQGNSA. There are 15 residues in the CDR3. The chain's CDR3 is CASSSRTGTGNTIYF. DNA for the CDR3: TGTGCCAGCAGCTCCCGGACCGGGACGGGAAACACCATATATTTT.

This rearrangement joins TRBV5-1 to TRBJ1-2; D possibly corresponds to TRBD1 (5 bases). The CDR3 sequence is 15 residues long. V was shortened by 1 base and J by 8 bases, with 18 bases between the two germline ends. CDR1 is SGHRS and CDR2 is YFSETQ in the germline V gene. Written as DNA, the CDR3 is TGCGCCAGCAGCTTGTCTCACGACAGATCCGGCGGCTACACCTTC. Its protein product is CASSLSHDRSGGYTF.

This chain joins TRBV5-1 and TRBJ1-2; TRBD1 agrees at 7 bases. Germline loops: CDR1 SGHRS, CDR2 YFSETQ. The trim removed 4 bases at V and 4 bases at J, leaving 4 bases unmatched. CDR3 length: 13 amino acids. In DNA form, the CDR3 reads TGCGCCAGCAGCCAAAGACAGGGCTATGGCTACACCTTC. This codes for CASSQRQGYGYTF.

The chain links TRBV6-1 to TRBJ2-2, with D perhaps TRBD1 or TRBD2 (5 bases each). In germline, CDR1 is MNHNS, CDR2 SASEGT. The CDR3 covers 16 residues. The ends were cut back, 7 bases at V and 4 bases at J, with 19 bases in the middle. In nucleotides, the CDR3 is TGTGCCAGCACCTGGGGACCGCACCTAACCACCGGGGAGCTGTTTTTT. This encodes CASTWGPHLTTGELFF.

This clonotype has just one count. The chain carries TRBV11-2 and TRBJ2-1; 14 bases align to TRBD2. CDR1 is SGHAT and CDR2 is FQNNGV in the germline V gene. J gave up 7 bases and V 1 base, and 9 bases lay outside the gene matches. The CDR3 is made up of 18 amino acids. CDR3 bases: TGTGCCAGCAGCTTAGGGAGAGGTGGGACTAGCGGGAGTAATGAGCAGTTCTTC. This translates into CASSLGRGGTSGSNEQFF.